These T cell receptor beta chains were read from a single sample in a study of Ad26.COV2.S vaccination and SARS-CoV-2 variants. Only in-frame clones appear in the TCRdb table, and some are missing; sequencing was by immunoSEQ multiplex PCR. This table has under 250,000 clones, around nine tenths appearing once. The specimen comprised peripheral blood, sampled in a trial of Ad26.COV2.S vaccine versus placebo. The receptors stem from a person between 18 and 65 years old who received the Ad26.COV2.S COVID-19 vaccine or a placebo. Both conserved end residues are part of each CDR3. The D gene is left open where the match is weak. Not every row has a clone size; where given, it reads once, few, many or a size class.

j_call | clone_size | v_call | d_call | cdr3_nt | cdr3_aa
TRBJ1-1 | NA | TRBV6-6 | NA | TGTGCCAGCAGACAACCCGGGGATCCAGGGCGGACTGAAGCTTTCTTT | CASRQPGDPGRTEAFF
TRBJ2-5 | NA | TRBV11-2 | NA | TGTGCCAGTAAGATCTGGTTATCAGAGACCCAGTACTTC | CASKIWLSETQYF
TRBJ2-1 | NA | TRBV6-5 | NA | TGTGCCAGCAGTTACAGTTTTGGAGGGCCGGAGAATGAGCAGTTCTTC | CASSYSFGGPENEQFF
TRBJ2-5 | few | TRBV6-5 | TRBD2 | TGTGCCAGTTTAGCGGGAGTTGGGGAGACCCAGTACTTC | CASLAGVGETQYF
TRBJ2-2 | NA | TRBV7-9 | TRBD1 | TGTGCCAGCAGCTTAGGAAACAGGGGGAACCGCAGCGGGGAGCTGTTTTTT | CASSLGNRGNRSGELFF
TRBJ1-1 | NA | TRBV5-1 | TRBD1 | TGCGCCAGCAGCTTGGGACAGGGAGGGACTGAAGCTTTCTTT | CASSLGQGGTEAFF
TRBJ1-5 | few | TRBV21-1 | NA | TGTGCTAGCAGCAAAGGGGGGCAGCCCCAGCATTTT | CASSKGGQPQHF
TRBJ2-1 | NA | TRBV7-2 | NA | TGTGCCAGCAGCTCCCCCCCGGCCAAAAATAGCGCCTACAATGAGCAGTTCTTC | CASSSPPAKNSAYNEQFF
TRBJ1-3 | NA | TRBV6-1 | NA | TGTGCCAGCAGTGAATACAGAGACAAGATCTTT | CASSEYRDKIF
TRBJ2-1 | NA | TRBV11-2 | NA | TGTGCCAGCAGCTTAGTTACAGGACGTGAGCAGTTCTTC | CASSLVTGREQFF
TRBJ1-3 | NA | TRBV19 | NA | TGTGCCAGTAGCACCCACTCTGGAAACACCATATATTTT | CASSTHSGNTIYF
TRBJ1-2 | few | TRBV5-6 | TRBD1 | TGTGCCAGCAGCGATGGACAGGGAACCTATGGCTACACCTTC | CASSDGQGTYGYTF
TRBJ1-3 | NA | TRBV10-3 | TRBD1 | TGTGCCATCAGTGGGGGACAGTACTCTGGAAACACCATATATTTT | CAISGGQYSGNTIYF
TRBJ2-5 | once | TRBV9 | TRBD1 | TGTGCCAGCAGCGTAGGAGGGGGCGGAGAGACCCAGTACTTC | CASSVGGGGETQYF
TRBJ2-5 | NA | TRBV25-1 | TRBD2 | TGTGCCAGCAGTTACCCGACTAGCGGAGGGATGGTGACCCAGTACTTC | CASSYPTSGGMVTQYF
TRBJ2-1 | once | TRBV9 | NA | TGTGCCAGCAGCGTAGGGCGACTAGACTCCTACAATGAGCAGTTCTTC | CASSVGRLDSYNEQFF
TRBJ2-1 | NA | TRBV11-2 | NA | TGTGCCAGCAGCTTGAGTCCTTTGTACAATGAGCAGTTCTTC | CASSLSPLYNEQFF
TRBJ1-1 | NA | TRBV6-2/TRBV6-3 | NA | TGTGCCAGCAGTTACTCGGTTAACCCGGGCGGGACTGAAGCTTTCTTT | CASSYSVNPGGTEAFF
TRBJ2-1 | NA | TRBV2 | NA | TGTGCCAGCAGTGAAATGGGGTACAATGAGCAGTTCTTC | CASSEMGYNEQFF
TRBJ1-5 | NA | TRBV6-2/TRBV6-3 | TRBD1 | TGTGCCAGCAGTACGACCGGGACAGGGAATCAGCCCCAGCATTTT | CASSTTGTGNQPQHF
TRBJ2-2 | NA | TRBV15 | NA | TGTGCCACCAGCACCACTAGAGGCGGGGAGCTGTTTTTT | CATSTTRGGELFF
TRBJ2-7 | NA | TRBV4-1 | NA | TGCGCCAGCAGTCCTAAGTCGGCTGCCTACGAGCAGTACTTC | CASSPKSAAYEQYF